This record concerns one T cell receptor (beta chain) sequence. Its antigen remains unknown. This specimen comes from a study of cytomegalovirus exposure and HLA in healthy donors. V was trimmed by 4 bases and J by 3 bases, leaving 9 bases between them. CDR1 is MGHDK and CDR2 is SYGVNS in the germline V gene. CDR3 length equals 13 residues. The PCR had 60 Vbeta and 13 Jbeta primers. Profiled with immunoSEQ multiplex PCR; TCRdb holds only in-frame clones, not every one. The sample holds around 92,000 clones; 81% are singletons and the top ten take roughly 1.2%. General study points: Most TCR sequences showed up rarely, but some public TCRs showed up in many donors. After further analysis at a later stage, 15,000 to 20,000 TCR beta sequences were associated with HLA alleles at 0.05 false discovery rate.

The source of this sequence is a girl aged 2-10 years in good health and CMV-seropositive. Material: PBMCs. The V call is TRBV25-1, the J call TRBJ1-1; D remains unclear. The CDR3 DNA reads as TGTGCCAGCAGTGTGCAGGCGTACACTGAAGCTTTCTTT. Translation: CASSVQAYTEAFF.